This T cell receptor (beta chain) derives from a study of pediatric ulcerative colitis. Of note for this clone: What it binds is unknown.

Study results and limitations: Repertoires came from total lymphocyte DNA, not specific subsets. A couple of patients had blood samples with substantially reduced template counts. Rectal repertoires separated controls, mild-moderate and acute severe colitis.

Profiling relied on immunoSEQ multiplex PCR, and the TCRdb table lists in-frame clones only, not all of them. The sample records about 60,000 clones, 80% to 90% being singletons. The receptor's source is a boy aged 5 to 17 who was a control in a study of pediatric ulcerative colitis. Source material: blood.

DNA of the CDR3: TGTGCCAGCAGTGTACCCCGCGAGGGCTACGAGCAGTACTTC. It translates to CASSVPREGYEQYF. J is TRBJ2-7 and V is TRBV2; possibly TRBD2 for D (5 bases). The V and J ends lost 4 bases and 3 bases respectively, with 13 bases between them. The V gene's germline CDR1 is SNHLY and CDR2 FYNNEI. CDR3 length: 14 residues.